Each of the 22 T cell receptor beta chains below was sequenced from the same sample in a study of T-cell reconstitution after alpha-beta-depleted transplantation in children listed by TCRdb under 2016. To prepare the library, PCR was applied. Sequenced on an Illumina HiSeq 2500. To normalize quantification of the TCRbeta repertoire, the TCR libraries were built with molecular barcoding that relied on unique molecular identifiers. TCRdb reran the public reads through fastp at Q25 and MiXCR, keeping productive beta chains. Every distinct CDR3 protein forms one entry, paired with its most common genes and DNA. The sample data list roughly 24,000 distinct CDR3 sequences, and approximately 10% of these were observed just once. The ten biggest clones cover 20% to 30% of the sample. The material was PBMCs from the stem cell graft donor, obtained from the stem cell graft. Receptor source: a human donor who donated a stem cell graft to a child with chronic granulomatous disease.

V gene TRBV4-1 combines with J gene TRBJ1-1; weak D call: TRBD1 (5 bases). Between the trimmed V and J ends, which lost 4 bases and 4 bases, there was a span of 22 bases. Germline V gene sequence: CDR1 MGHRA, CDR2 YSYEKL. This CDR3 is 17 amino acids long. The CDR3 reads CASSPTDDLMLGTEAFF. The CDR3 bases are TGCGCCAGCAGCCCGACAGACGACCTGATGTTGGGCACTGAAGCTTTCTTT.

This clonotype was recorded many times. The gene calls are TRBV27 and TRBJ2-3, with 10 bases fitting TRBD2. From germline, CDR1 is MNHEY and CDR2 SMNVEV (reference sequence). J was trimmed by 4 bases and V by 4 bases; bases with no gene match: 8. There are 16 residues in the CDR3. CDR3 coding DNA: TGTGCCAGCAGTTCACGAGCGGGAGGGCCTTCAGATACGCAGTATTTT. It encodes CASSSRAGGPSDTQYF.

A word on this clonotype: A much larger clone differs by one base, so this may be a read error. J is TRBJ2-7 and V is TRBV20-1, with D perhaps being TRBD1 or TRBD2 (5 bases each). Germline lookup yields CDR1 DFQATT and CDR2 SNEGSKA (reference sequence). This CDR3 contains 17 residues. CDR3 coding DNA: TGCTGTGCAGCCCGAATTGGGGGTTTAGCCGAGTCCTACGAGCAGTACTTC. Translating gives CCAARIGGLAESYEQYF.

There are many counts of this clonotype. The J gene is TRBJ2-7, the V gene TRBV20-1; D is perhaps TRBD1 (6 bases). Between the trimmed V and J ends, which lost 3 bases and 2 bases, there was a span of 23 bases. Germline V CDR1 and CDR2: DFQATT, SNEGSKA (reference sequence). This CDR3 is built from 17 residues. The CDR3 region has the DNA TGCAGTGCTAGGGGTCGTACCGGGACACCGAGTACCTACGAGCAGTACTTC. It yields the protein CSARGRTGTPSTYEQYF.

This clonotype was counted ten times or more. The V call is TRBV6-5, the J call TRBJ2-5, with D hard to call. The V and J ends lost 0 bases and 2 bases respectively, with 7 bases between them. CDR1 is MNHEY and CDR2 is SVGAGI in the germline V gene. The CDR3 covers 14 residues. As DNA, the CDR3 is TGTGCCAGCAGTTACTCGAGAATACAAGAGACCCAGTACTTC. Translation gives CASSYSRIQETQYF.

This clonotype was seen ten or more times. The CDR3 reads CATSKSSGSHNEQFF. In DNA form, the CDR3 reads TGTGCCACCAGCAAGTCTAGCGGGAGTCACAATGAGCAGTTCTTC. The chain recombines TRBV15 with TRBJ2-1; 10 nucleotides align to TRBD2. This CDR3 has 15 amino acids. Germline CDR1 LNHNV, CDR2 YYDKDF (reference sequence). V lost 4 bases and J lost 5; bases outside the gene matches: 5.

The chain links TRBV12-3 or TRBV12-4 to TRBJ2-1; D may be TRBD2 (6 bases). The CDR3 extends over 14 amino acids. Trimming removed 3 bases from V and 9 bases from J, with 15 bases in between. CDR3 amino acids: CASSFGGRVGEQFF. CDR3 bases: TGTGCCAGCAGTTTCGGGGGTCGGGTGGGTGAGCAGTTCTTC.

In this sample, this clonotype turned up many times. V usage is TRBV7-8 and J usage is TRBJ2-1; 13 positions match TRBD2. The CDR3 consists of 17 residues. V lost 2 bases and J lost 7; bases outside the gene matches: 8. Germline CDR1 and CDR2: SGHVS and FQNEAQ. CDR3 amino acids: CASSLSPLGLAGNEQFF. CDR3 coding DNA: TGTGCCAGCAGCTTATCTCCACTGGGACTAGCGGGAAATGAGCAGTTCTTC. Looking up the rest from reference TRBV7-8 and TRBJ2-1 gives the full variable domain: GAGVSQSPRYKVAKRGQDVALRCDPISGHVSLFWYQQALGQGPEFLTYFQNEAQLDKSGLPSDRFFAERPEGSVSTLKIQRTQQEDSAVYLCASSLSPLGLAGNEQFFGPGTRLTVL.

This clonotype has at least ten counts. The chain couples TRBV5-1 to TRBJ2-3; no reliable D call. Trimming stripped 2 bases from V and 6 bases from J, with 4 bases between. The CDR3 is made up of 11 amino acids. The germline V gene has CDR1 SGHRS and CDR2 YFSETQ. The CDR3 here is CASSFMDTQYF. Written as DNA, the CDR3 is TGCGCCAGCAGCTTCATGGATACGCAGTATTTT.

This clonotype was picked up a small number of times. The chain combines TRBV11-2 with TRBJ2-5; 8 bases are shared with TRBD2. With V trimmed by 8 bases and J by 4 bases, 9 bases remained unmatched. The CDR3 contains 14 residues. Germline V gene sequence: CDR1 SGHAT, CDR2 FQNNGV. The CDR3 nucleotides are TGTGCCAGCGGACTAGCTAATTTGGGAGAGACCCAGTACTTC. Residues: CASGLANLGETQYF.

The sample holds many counts of this clonotype. The chain recombines TRBV5-1 with TRBJ2-5, with TRBD1 as a possible D gene (5 bases). The CDR3 contains 14 residues. Trimming removed 0 bases from V and 5 bases from J, with 11 bases in between. The germline CDR1 and CDR2 sequences are SGHRS and YFSETQ. The CDR3 loop reads CASSLAGLGETQYF. CDR3 nucleotide sequence: TGCGCCAGCAGCTTGGCAGGGCTCGGGGAGACCCAGTACTTC. The variable domain in full, completed from reference TRBV5-1 and TRBJ2-5, reads KAGVTQTPRYLIKTRGQQVTLSCSPISGHRSVSWYQQTPGQGLQFLFEYFSETQRNKGNFPGRFSGRQFSNSRSEMNVSTLELGDSALYLCASSLAGLGETQYFGPGTRLLVL.

This clonotype was seen ten or more times. The V call is TRBV3-1, the J call TRBJ2-2; D is unclear. This CDR3 spans 14 amino acids. Per germline, CDR1 LGHDT and CDR2 YNNKEL (reference sequence). V lost 1 base to trimming and J lost 0 bases, with 3 bases between them. In DNA form, the CDR3 reads TGTGCCAGCAGCCAAGGCCCGAACACCGGGGAGCTGTTTTTT. It codes for CASSQGPNTGELFF.

The V gene is TRBV7-6, the J gene TRBJ1-4; the match to TRBD1 covers 8 bases. CDR3 length: 13 amino acids. The germline V gene encodes CDR1 SGHVS and CDR2 FNYEAQ. V gave up 5 bases and J gave up 9 bases; unmatched junction bases: 5. CDR3 sequence reads: CASSPDRGQKLFF. The CDR3 DNA reads TGTGCCAGCAGCCCAGACAGGGGCCAAAAACTGTTTTTT. The whole variable domain, remainder taken from reference TRBV7-6 and TRBJ1-4, is GAGVSQSPRYKVTKRGQDVALRCDPISGHVSLYWYRQALGQGPEFLTYFNYEAQQDKSGLPNDRFSAERPEGSISTLTIQRTEQRDSAMYRCASSPDRGQKLFFGSGTQLSVL.

This clonotype was recorded at least ten times. The chain recombines TRBV7-9 with TRBJ1-2; D unresolved. CDR3 length: 14 amino acids. Germline assignment: CDR1 SEHNR and CDR2 FQNEAQ (reference sequence). V gave up 2 bases and J gave up 7 bases, with 14 bases separating them. CDR3 nucleotides: TGTGCCAGCAGCTTATTTCCGGGGAGGGCTGGCTACACCTTC. Protein: CASSLFPGRAGYTF.

This clonotype has a count of ten or more. The rearrangement joins TRBV3-1 to TRBJ1-2; 7 bases fit TRBD1. Germline CDR1 and CDR2: LGHDT and YNNKEL (reference sequence). This CDR3 is 16 amino acids long. The junction had 7 bases not matched to a gene; V was cut back by 1 base and J by 2 bases. The CDR3 DNA reads TGTGCCAGCAGCCAAGGTTCAGGGGACAGAAACTATGGCTACACCTTC. Protein: CASSQGSGDRNYGYTF. Looking up the rest from reference TRBV3-1 and TRBJ1-2 gives the full variable domain: DTAVSQTPKYLVTQMGNDKSIKCEQNLGHDTMYWYKQDSKKFLKIMFSYNNKELIINETVPNRFSPKSPDKAHLNLHINSLELGDSAVYFCASSQGSGDRNYGYTFGSGTRLTVV.

This clonotype was observed many times. This chain joins TRBV12-1 and TRBJ2-1; the DNA was not used to check the table's D call, TRBD2. TRBV12-1 counts as a pseudogene. The CDR3 totals 20 residues. The CDR3 DNA sequence: TGTGCCAGCAGCCTTACCAGGACTAGCGGGAGGAAGCCAACCTACAATGAGCAGTTCTTC. Residues: CASSLTRTSGRKPTYNEQFF.

This clonotype was counted a few times. This chain connects TRBV7-3 to TRBJ2-1, with 9 nucleotides matching TRBD2. The CDR3 extends over 14 amino acids. J was trimmed by 6 bases and V by 5 bases; bases with no gene match: 5. Germline loops: CDR1 SGHTA, CDR2 FQGTGA. This CDR3 is CASSALLAGNEQFF. The DNA for the CDR3 is TGTGCCAGCAGCGCCCTACTAGCGGGCAATGAGCAGTTCTTC.

The gene calls are TRBV20-1 and TRBJ2-5; TRBD2 matches at 10 bases. CDR1 DFQATT and CDR2 SNEGSKA come from the germline V gene (reference sequence). V dropped 4 bases and J dropped 1; count of bases not matched to a gene: 6. The CDR3 is 15 amino acids. The CDR3: CSATGLASFQETQYF. The CDR3 bases are TGCAGTGCTACGGGACTAGCGAGTTTCCAAGAGACCCAGTACTTC.

This clonotype occurred many times. This chain uses TRBV20-1 with TRBJ2-7, with TRBD2 identical over 8 bases. V was pared by 8 bases and J by 1 base, with 7 bases of the junction left unmatched. The CDR3 totals 13 residues. Germline values: CDR1 DFQATT, CDR2 SNEGSKA (reference sequence). The CDR3 DNA follows: TGCAGTAGAGCGGGAGAGGTTTCCTACGAGCAGTACTTC. The encoded protein is CSRAGEVSYEQYF.

This clonotype was counted ten times or more. The DNA for the CDR3 is TGCAGTGCTAGAGATCAAAGGGGGGAGGTCTACACAGATACGCAGTATTTT. It yields the protein CSARDQRGEVYTDTQYF. J is TRBJ2-3 and V is TRBV20-1, with D perhaps given as TRBD1 or TRBD2 (6 bases each). Germline V gene lookup returns CDR1 DFQATT and CDR2 SNEGSKA (reference sequence). The CDR3 loop spans 17 amino acids. With 0 bases removed from V and 2 bases from J, the gap between germline ends came to 18 bases.

This clonotype was detected many times. The genes are TRBV9 and TRBJ2-6; TRBD1 or TRBD2 may be the D gene (5 bases each). V lost 3 bases and J 0 bases, leaving 16 bases between the germline ends. From germline, CDR1 is SGDLS and CDR2 YYNGEE. The CDR3 runs 18 residues. CDR3 nucleotides: TGTGCCAGCAGCGCCCGGGACGGGGTTCTCTCTGGGGCCAACGTCCTGACTTTC. Amino acid sequence: CASSARDGVLSGANVLTF.

This clonotype was detected only a few times. J is TRBJ1-2 and V is TRBV7-9; D might be TRBD1 (6 bases). CDR1 and CDR2 (germline): SEHNR, FQNEAQ (reference sequence). CDR3 length equals 12 residues. Between the trimmed V and J ends, which lost 5 bases and 8 bases, there was a span of 12 bases. CDR3 protein: CASSTRTEGYTF. Here the CDR3 DNA reads TGTGCCAGCAGCACCCGGACAGAAGGCTACACCTTC.